The 9 T cell receptor beta chains below come from one sample, sequenced in a study of low-dose radiotherapy and immunotherapy resistance in tumors. First-strand cDNA used TRAV- and TRBV-specific primers, covering alpha and beta chains. The authors amplified TCRs for 15 to 25 PCR cycles with a constant-region primer and a V-primer adapter. Via MiXCR, TCRdb re-called the reads, giving one row per CDR3 protein. The repertoire includes about 6,200 distinct CDR3 sequences, approximately 78% of them detected once, and approximately 6% sits in the top ten. The receptors shown here come from a human donor with advanced metastatic prostate, ovarian, gallbladder or colorectal cancer (not recorded which). This table probably holds off-target reads from a library built for another chain.

This chain links TRBV2 with TRBJ1-5, with 7 bases matching TRBD1. CDR1 is SNHLY and CDR2 is FYNNEI in the germline V gene. V dropped 5 bases and J dropped 7; count of bases not matched to a gene: 11. CDR3 length equals 15 residues. The CDR3 region is CASSSDRVRGQPQHF. CDR3 sequence (DNA): TGTGCCAGCAGTTCAGACAGGGTAAGAGGACAGCCCCAGCATTTT.

The chain has TRBV29-1 and TRBJ1-4, with D unresolved. The CDR3 sequence is 13 residues long. V was clipped by 7 bases and J by 10 bases, with 19 bases between them. The germline CDR1 and CDR2 sequences are SQVTM and ANQGSEA. The CDR3 DNA reads TGCAGCGCGGCTGAGGAGTCCTTAGGAAAACTGTTTTTT. This sequence encodes CSAAEESLGKLFF.

The chain joins TRBV7-2 to TRBJ2-1; D gene uncertain. Between the trimmed V and J ends, which lost 6 bases and 0 bases, there was a span of 12 bases. CDR3 length equals 15 residues. CDR1 is SGHTA and CDR2 is FQGNSA in the germline V gene. The CDR3 loop reads CASRADGDSYNEQFF. CDR3 sequence (DNA): TGTGCCAGCAGGGCGGACGGAGACTCCTACAATGAGCAGTTCTTC.

The chain recombines TRBV24-1 with TRBJ2-7; D perhaps matches TRBD2 (6 bases). This CDR3 is built from 13 residues. Germline CDR1 reads KGHDR; CDR2 reads SFDVKD. Trimming stripped 9 bases from V and 4 bases from J, with 15 bases between. CDR3 protein: CATPRRVLYEQYF. For the CDR3, the DNA is TGTGCCACCCCGCGGAGGGTATTGTACGAGCAGTACTTC.

Of note for this clonotype: At one boundary the junction diverges from the germline segment, which might be a read error. The chain carries TRBV5-1 and TRBJ2-7, with TRBD1 matching over 12 bases. The germline gives CDR1 SGHRS, CDR2 YFSETQ. The length of the CDR3 is 16 residues. CDR3 protein: CASSLAGTGGSYEEYF. The CDR3 DNA sequence: TGCGCCAGCAGCTTGGCCGGGACAGGGGGCTCCTACGAGGAGTACTTC.

The chain has TRBV6-2 or TRBV6-3 and TRBJ2-1; D possibly corresponds to TRBD2 (6 bases). V was clipped by 5 bases and J by 6 bases, with 14 bases between them. This CDR3 contains 14 residues. Germline CDR1 and CDR2: MNHEY and SVGEGT. The CDR3 reads CASSTRRGRNEQFF. Here the CDR3 DNA reads TGTGCCAGCAGTACGAGGAGGGGTCGCAATGAGCAGTTCTTC.

The chain links TRBV5-1 to TRBJ2-7; TRBD1 matches at 9 bases. V shed 3 bases, J shed 1 base, and the junction held 5 bases outside the gene matches. This CDR3 region has 15 residues. Germline values: CDR1 SGHRS, CDR2 YFSETQ. Here the CDR3 DNA reads TGCGCCAGCAGCTCCGCCGGGACAGGGTCCTACGAGCAGTACTTC. This translates into CASSSAGTGSYEQYF.

As concerns this clonotype: This likely comes from a read error, as the CDR3 has no conserved phenylalanine or tryptophan at its end. The chain carries TRBV6-5 and TRBJ2-7; no clear D gene. Germline V CDR1 and CDR2: MNHEY, SVGAGI. This CDR3 has 13 amino acids. Trimming shortened V by 7 bases and J by 2 bases, and 12 bases separated the two germline ends. The CDR3 protein is CASNRAETYEQYI. CDR3 DNA: TGTGCCAGCAATCGGGCGGAGACCTACGAGCAGTACATC.

The V call is TRBV6-1, the J call TRBJ2-3; the D gene is possibly TRBD2 (7 bases). Germline V CDR1 and CDR2: MNHNS, SASEGT. The germline V and J ends were trimmed by 5 bases and 8 bases, with 11 bases remaining between them. The CDR3 runs to 12 residues. CDR3 protein: CASSQRGGTQYF. CDR3 DNA sequence: TGTGCCAGCAGTCAGAGGGGGGGTACGCAGTATTTT.